This T cell receptor (beta chain) was identified during a study of cytomegalovirus exposure and HLA in healthy donors. The study's findings and limits: The listing of some 170 TCR beta chains classed them as cytomegalovirus-associated. Presence/absence analyses supposed approximately even sequencing depth among donors.

Primers: 60 Vbeta forward and 13 Jbeta reverse. Sequencing was performed with immunoSEQ multiplex PCR; in TCRdb, only in-frame clones are kept and a portion is missing. The sample lists about 140,000 clones; around 79% were seen once. Germline V lookup: CDR1 SGHRS, CDR2 YFSETQ. Losses at the gene ends were 3 bases for V and 0 bases for J; bases not matched to a gene: 6. This CDR3 comprises 16 residues. Concerning this clone: The target antigen is unknown.

The sequenced sample consisted of PBMCs. This sequence joins TRBV5-1 and TRBJ2-3; 8 bases match TRBD2. This TCR was recovered from a man aged 18 to 29 in good health and CMV-seronegative. CDR3 DNA: TGCGCCAGCAGCTCGTTGCGGGGGGTAAGCACAGATACGCAGTATTTT. Protein product: CASSSLRGVSTDTQYF.